A selection of T cell receptor beta chains follows, all from one sample in a study of identical twins. TCRdb re-analysed the 5' RACE reads in MiXCR, keeping a single row per CDR3 protein. The sample lists approximately 1.8 million distinct CDR3 sequences; about 30% were seen once. Sequenced input: cord blood. The receptors stem from a newborn girl in good health. CDR3s include the opening cysteine and the closing phenylalanine or tryptophan. The D gene is left open where the match is weak. Rows give clone size only sometimes, using once, few, many, or a class for an expanded clone.

j_call v_call clone_size d_call cdr3_nt cdr3_aa
TRBJ2-2 TRBV6-2/TRBV6-3 - TRBD1 TGTGCCAGCAGCCAAGGACAGGGGAACACCGGGGAGCTGTTTTTT CASSQGQGNTGELFF
TRBJ2-3 TRBV20-1 - - TGCAGTGTATACCATCGGGTGCAAGATACGCAGTATTTT CSVYHRVQDTQYF
TRBJ1-6 TRBV20-1 few - TGCAGTGCTGAACAACCGAAGGGAGTCAATTCACCCCTCCACTTT CSAEQPKGVNSPLHF
TRBJ1-5 TRBV20-1 - TRBD1 TGCAGTGTCAGACGACAGGGGAGCAATCAGCCCCAGCATTTT CSVRRQGSNQPQHF
TRBJ2-7 TRBV6-6 many TRBD1 TGTGCCAGCAGTTACGGGACAGAATACTACGAGCAGTACTTC CASSYGTEYYEQYF
TRBJ1-1 TRBV7-8 - TRBD1 TGTGCCAGCAGAGCCGGACAGGTGAACACTGAAGCTTTCTTT CASRAGQVNTEAFF
TRBJ2-1 TRBV5-1 - - TGCGCCAGCAGCTTCGGAGGGAGACCCTACAATGAGCAGTTCTTC CASSFGGRPYNEQFF
TRBJ2-7 TRBV5-1 few TRBD2 TGCGCCAGCAGTCTATCTAGCGGGAGGTCGCACGAGCAGTACTTC CASSLSSGRSHEQYF
TRBJ2-5 TRBV6-6 few - TGTGCCAGCAGTTACTCGGCTCCCAATTCGGGGCAGTACTTC CASSYSAPNSGQYF
TRBJ2-2 TRBV28 - TRBD1 TGTGCCAGCACCAGACAGGGGGTGGATACCGGGGAGCTGTTTTTT CASTRQGVDTGELFF
TRBJ2-5 TRBV2 - - TGTGCCAGCAGTGACCCGGTTGACCGGAGCCAAGAGACCCAGTACTTC CASSDPVDRSQETQYF
TRBJ1-5 TRBV12-3/TRBV12-4 few - TGTGCCAGCAGTCCCCGGTCCCTTAGCAATCAGCCCCAGCATTTT CASSPRSLSNQPQHF
TRBJ2-1 TRBV7-2 few TRBD2 TGTGCCAGCAGCTTACGGACTAGCGGGAGGATCCCCTACAATGAGCAGTTCTTC CASSLRTSGRIPYNEQFF
TRBJ2-5 TRBV6-5 - - TGTGCCAGCAGTTACTCACAGGGCCAAGAGACCCAGTACTTC CASSYSQGQETQYF
TRBJ1-1 TRBV2 few TRBD1 TGTGCCAGCACTACCTGGATGGGGACAGCAGTCGCCCTTGAAGCTTTCTTT CASTTWMGTAVALEAFF
TRBJ2-7 TRBV10-3 many - TGTGCCATCAGTCCTACAGGCATCGGCGAGCAGTACTTC CAISPTGIGEQYF
TRBJ2-7 TRBV9 once - TGTGCCAGCAGCATGGGTCAGGGAAATAGATACGAGCAGTACTTC CASSMGQGNRYEQYF
TRBJ2-1 TRBV20-1 few - TGCAGTGCCGTTACCTGGGATGAGCAGTTCTTC CSAVTWDEQFF
TRBJ2-2 TRBV10-3 - - TGTGCCATCAGTGCCCCTCAGTCGAACACCGGGGAGCTGTTTTTT CAISAPQSNTGELFF
TRBJ1-2 TRBV7-2 - - TGTGCCAGCAACGACAAGGGAAACTATGGCTACACCTTC CASNDKGNYGYTF
TRBJ2-7 TRBV4-1 - - TGCGCCAACAGCCGTGGTTGGGTATCCTACGAGCAGTACTTC CANSRGWVSYEQYF
TRBJ1-5 TRBV25-1 - - TGTGCCAGCAGCCGAACAGGGTACAATCGACCCCAGCATTTT CASSRTGYNRPQHF
TRBJ2-1 TRBV9 - - TGTGCCAGCAGCGTCTTGACGTCTGGTAGGGAGCAGTTCTTC CASSVLTSGREQFF
TRBJ1-4 TRBV3-1 - - TGTGCCAGCAGCCAAGATTTGAGTGAAAAACTGTTTTTT CASSQDLSEKLFF
TRBJ2-3 TRBV11-3 many TRBD1 TGTGCCAGCAGTGAAGACAGGGGGGATACGCAGTATTTT CASSEDRGDTQYF
TRBJ2-5 TRBV20-1 few TRBD2 TGCAGTGCAACCAGACTAGCGGGTTTTATGGGTGAGCAGTACTTC CSATRLAGFMGEQYF
TRBJ1-2 TRBV25-1 few TRBD1 TGTGCCAGCAGTGATACGGGACAGGGCCATTGGGATGGCTACACCTTC CASSDTGQGHWDGYTF
TRBJ2-5 TRBV6-6 - - TGTGCCAGCAGTTACTCGTACGAAGGGGCCCTCCAAGAGACCCAGTACTTC CASSYSYEGALQETQYF
TRBJ1-2 TRBV20-1 - - TGCAGTGCTAGAGATTCCCCTAACAGAATCACCTTC CSARDSPNRITF
TRBJ2-2 TRBV19 once TRBD1 TGTGCCAGTAGTATATCGACAGGGAGAACCGGGGAGCTGTTTTTT CASSISTGRTGELFF
TRBJ2-7 TRBV6-5 few TRBD2 TGTGCCACCCGTAGCGGGAGGTCCTCCTACGAGCAGTACTTC CATRSGRSSYEQYF
TRBJ2-3 TRBV20-1 - - TGCAGTGCCGTACAACCCACTAGCACAGATACGCAGTATTTT CSAVQPTSTDTQYF
TRBJ2-1 TRBV12-3/TRBV12-4 - TRBD2 TGTGCCACAGGGACTAGCGGGAGTGGTGAGCAGTTCTTC CATGTSGSGEQFF
TRBJ2-1 TRBV20-1 few - TGCAGTGGGACTGGGCTCAATGAGCAGTTCTTC CSGTGLNEQFF
TRBJ2-3 TRBV7-8 - TRBD2 TGTGCCAGCAGCTTATGGGCGGGGGGGCAAGATACGCAGTATTTT CASSLWAGGQDTQYF
TRBJ2-7 TRBV2 - TRBD1 TGTGCCAGCAGGACGGACAGGGACTACGAGCAGTACTTC CASRTDRDYEQYF
TRBJ1-6 TRBV30 few - TGTGCCTCGAATGAATTGCCTGGACAGATGAGGTCACCCCTCCACTTT CASNELPGQMRSPLHF
TRBJ2-3 TRBV7-9 many - TGTGCCAGCAGCCGATACAGAGAGACAGATACGCAGTATTTT CASSRYRETDTQYF
TRBJ2-3 TRBV12-3/TRBV12-4 few - TGTGCCAGCAGTTTTTGGGGCAGCACAGATACGCAGTATTTT CASSFWGSTDTQYF
TRBJ2-6 TRBV2 - - TGTGGCGGGTCTGGGGCCAACGTCCTGACTTTC CGGSGANVLTF